What follows describes a single T cell receptor (beta chain). In the study's own analysis: The assay estimated nucleated cells by amplifying reference gene primers. TCRdb keeps only in-frame clones here, not all; method: immunoSEQ multiplex PCR. The V and J calls and clone size are taken from that table; D and trimming were inferred from the DNA. The sample holds fewer than 50,000 clones, about 80% seen once. This sample was taken from a study of blood T cell repertoires in COVID-19. Study background: The cDNA or gDNA used as material had been derived from T cells, B-cell-depleted T cells, or PBMCs.

V lost 5 bases, J lost 5 bases, and 4 bases stayed unmatched. Germline loops: CDR1 LNHDA, CDR2 SQIVND (reference sequence). The CDR3 loop spans 13 amino acids. The TCR originated in a man aged 65 to 79 with acute or convalescent COVID-19. Sequencing used peripheral blood. This sequence joins TRBV19 and TRBJ1-1; 8 bases map to TRBD1. The CDR3, as DNA: TGTGCCAGTAGTGGACAGGGTAGGACTGAAGCTTTCTTT. It encodes CASSGQGRTEAFF.